What follows are 8 T cell receptor beta chains derived from one specimen sequenced in a study of cytomegalovirus exposure and HLA in healthy donors (dated by TCRdb to 2016 to 2017). Library creation used the immunoSEQ multiplex PCR assay. A mixture of 60 forward primers for TCR Vbeta segments and 13 reverse primers for TCR Jbeta segments was used in the multiplex PCR. Held by TCRdb, this immuneACCESS table contains in-frame sequences only and omits some clones. Under half of the omission traces to an unresolved V gene where checked; the cause of the rest is unknown. The sample table lists over 90,000 clones, 81% of them with a count of one. In total, the top ten clones hold more than 4.5% of the sample. The sample was PBMCs. These receptors were taken from a man aged 40-55 years in good health and CMV-seropositive.

The chain combines TRBV28 with TRBJ2-2; weak D call: TRBD2 (6 bases). V was clipped by 5 bases and J by 8 bases, with 18 bases between them. Per the germline V gene, CDR1 is MDHEN and CDR2 is SYDVKM. The CDR3 sequence is 15 residues long. Written as DNA, the CDR3 is TGTGCCAGCAGTCCGACTAGTTCGGTTAGTGGGGAGCTGTTTTTT. It codes for CASSPTSSVSGELFF.

V usage is TRBV9 and J usage is TRBJ2-1; a weak D match, TRBD2 (6 bases). Trimming removed 4 bases from V and 1 base from J, with 12 bases in between. Germline CDR1 is SGDLS and CDR2 is YYNGEE. The CDR3 totals 15 residues. The DNA for the CDR3 is TGTGCCAGCAGCCCCTCGGGACTTTCCTACAATGAGCAGTTCTTC. This gives the protein CASSPSGLSYNEQFF.

This clone was recorded once. This chain uses TRBV7-2 with TRBJ1-3; no reliable D call. The CDR3 length is 14 residues. V lost 1 base, J lost 4 bases, and 8 bases lay in between. In germline, CDR1 is SGHTA, CDR2 FQGNSA. This CDR3 reads CASSLGVLGNTIYF. The CDR3 region has the DNA TGTGCCAGCAGCTTAGGAGTTTTAGGAAACACCATATATTTT. Complete variable domain (other parts from reference TRBV7-2 and TRBJ1-3): GAGVSQSPSNKVTEKGKDVELRCDPISGHTALYWYRQSLGQGLEFLIYFQGNSAPDKSGLPSDRFSAERTGGSVSTLTIQRTQQEDSAVYLCASSLGVLGNTIYFGEGSWLTVV.

This chain links TRBV6-5 with TRBJ2-5, with 8 bases fitting TRBD1. The junction had 10 bases not matched to a gene; V was cut back by 5 bases and J by 5 bases. CDR3 length: 15 amino acids. Germline CDR1 reads MNHEY; CDR2 reads SVGAGI. DNA for the CDR3: TGTGCCAGCAGTAACGGACAGGGTTTGTGGGAGACCCAGTACTTC. The encoded protein is CASSNGQGLWETQYF.

As concerns this clone: Additional DNA sequences in this sample encode the identical CDR3. This chain uses TRBV7-3 with TRBJ1-1; D is ambiguous. The V end lost 2 bases, the J end lost 1 base, and 5 bases lay between the germline ends. Germline V gene data show CDR1 as SGHTA and CDR2 as FQGTGA. The CDR3 runs 13 residues. CDR3 DNA: TGTGCCAGCAGCTTACGGAGGAACACTGAAGCTTTCTTT. The encoded protein is CASSLRRNTEAFF.

This sequence joins TRBV6-5 and TRBJ1-2; no reliable D call. CDR3 length: 13 amino acids. The germline V and J ends were trimmed by 5 bases and 8 bases, with 15 bases remaining between them. Germline assignment: CDR1 MNHEY and CDR2 SVGAGI. CDR3 protein: CASSPDTGGGYTF. The DNA for the CDR3 is TGTGCCAGCAGTCCCGACACCGGAGGAGGCTACACCTTC.

This clone was seen only once. This sequence joins TRBV7-3 and TRBJ2-7; possible D gene TRBD1, 5 bases. Germline V gives CDR1 SGHTA, CDR2 FQGTGA. This CDR3 spans 14 amino acids. Trimming cost V 1 base and J 0 bases, with 7 bases left between them. The CDR3 DNA sequence: TGTGCCAGCAGCTTAATGGACACCTCCTACGAGCAGTACTTC. It yields the protein CASSLMDTSYEQYF.

The chain recombines TRBV5-4 with TRBJ2-5; 8 nucleotides match TRBD1. Germline V CDR1 and CDR2: SGHNT, YYREEE (reference sequence). This CDR3 spans 14 amino acids. V lost 3 bases, J lost 4 bases, and 5 bases stayed unmatched. CDR3 DNA: TGTGCCAGCAGCTCAAATGACAGGGGAGAGACCCAGTACTTC. Its translation is CASSSNDRGETQYF. The full variable domain, in which reference TRBV5-4 and TRBJ2-5 provide the parts outside the CDR3, is ETGVTQSPTHLIKTRGQQVTLRCSSQSGHNTVSWYQQALGQGPQFIFQYYREEENGRGNFPPRFSGLQFPNYSSELNVNALELDDSALYLCASSSNDRGETQYFGPGTRLLVL.